The clone carrying this TCR beta chain was counted between two and nine times. Its matching antigen is unknown. The sample is drawn from a study of T cell repertoires in cytomegalovirus infection. Study-level information: Selected CMV epitopes included recently identified HLA-C-restricted ones as well as well-studied HLA-B-restricted ones. From public TCR beta signatures came an indication of both CMV infection and matching HLA type. Study findings and constraints: Of the TCR beta families, the public ones yielded a cumulative frequency that identified carriers of CMV plus the relevant HLA. HLA-C-restricted CMV-specific TCR beta clonotypes prevailed in the ex vivo response.

TCRdb passed the reads through MiXCR, listing each CDR3 protein once. The sample records 80,000 or so distinct CDR3 sequences, 20% to 30% being singletons. This CDR3 is built from 14 residues. Germline CDR1 and CDR2: MNHNS and SASEGT. Trimming removed 3 bases from V and 4 bases from J, with 12 bases in between. The receptor comes from a human donor in good health (CMV status not recorded). Some clones in this sample may be carry-over from other donors' samples. The sequenced sample was CD8+ T cells from cultured PBMCs, obtained from culture after CMV antigen stimulation. This chain links TRBV6-1 with TRBJ1-2; D possibly corresponds to TRBD1 (5 bases). This CDR3 is CASSDGGGIYGYTF. The CDR3 nucleotides read TGTGCCAGCAGTGATGGGGGTGGCATCTATGGCTACACCTTC.